A selection of T cell receptor beta chains follows, all from one sample in a study of cytomegalovirus exposure and HLA in healthy donors. Assay: immunoSEQ multiplex PCR; the TCRdb copy retains only in-frame clones and omits some. The sample has approximately 180,000 clones; around 85% are singletons. Sequencing was performed on PBMCs. The receptors originated from a man in his late teens or twenties in good health and CMV-seronegative. CDR3s include the opening cysteine and the closing phenylalanine or tryptophan. D genes are given only for firm matches. Clone size appears in some rows only: once, few, many, or a class for an expanded clone.

V gene,clone size,J gene,D gene,CDR3 DNA,CDR3 protein
TRBV6-5,NA,TRBJ2-1,NA,TGTGCCAGCAGTCCCCGGGGAGTCGATGAGCAGTTCTTC,CASSPRGVDEQFF
TRBV18,NA,TRBJ2-7,TRBD2,TGTGCCAGCTCACTCGGGACTAGCGGTGCCCCCAAATTC,CASSLGTSGAPKF
TRBV5-6,NA,TRBJ2-7,TRBD1,TGTGCCGGCAGCTTGTTTCAACAGGGGGCCTACGAGCAGTACTTC,CAGSLFQQGAYEQYF
TRBV15,NA,TRBJ2-1,TRBD2,TGTGCCACCAGCAGAGATCCGGGCGGGAGTTCCTACAATGAGCAGTTCTTC,CATSRDPGGSSYNEQFF
TRBV5-4,NA,TRBJ2-5,NA,TGTGCCAGCAGCTTGGCTAGCTCCCAAGAGACCCAGTACTTC,CASSLASSQETQYF
TRBV7-9,NA,TRBJ1-5,NA,TGTGCCAGCAGCTCGAGTATTCGGGATCAGCCCCAGCATTTT,CASSSSIRDQPQHF
TRBV16,NA,TRBJ2-7,TRBD2,TGTGCCAGCAGCCAATCGTACAGCGGGGGAACCTACGAGCAGTACTTC,CASSQSYSGGTYEQYF
TRBV7-2,NA,TRBJ2-6,NA,TGTGCCAGCAGCTTAGGGTTCCGAGACAGTCGCTTCAACGTCCTGACTTTC,CASSLGFRDSRFNVLTF
TRBV28,NA,TRBJ2-5,NA,TGTGCCAGCAGTTCCCTTTTGGGGCGCCTGAAAGAGACCCAGTACTTC,CASSSLLGRLKETQYF
TRBV27,NA,TRBJ1-6,NA,TGTGCCAGCAGTACCGCGGGAGGGATAAATAATTCACCCCTCCACTTT,CASSTAGGINNSPLHF
TRBV5-1,once,TRBJ2-6,TRBD1,TGCGCCAGCAGCTTAACGGGACAGGGAACCTCTGGGGCCAACGTCCTGACTTTC,CASSLTGQGTSGANVLTF
TRBV6-4,few,TRBJ2-7,NA,TGTGCCAGCAGTGACAAGGGGAATCCAACCTACGAGCAGTACTTC,CASSDKGNPTYEQYF
TRBV28,NA,TRBJ2-7,NA,TGTGCCAGCAGTTTAAATGAGGAGGAACACGAGCAGTACTTC,CASSLNEEEHEQYF
TRBV19,NA,TRBJ1-2,NA,TGTGCCAGTAGTATATTGACGGGAATGGCAGCGAAGCCCAACTATGGCTACACCTTC,CASSILTGMAAKPNYGYTF
TRBV5-4,NA,TRBJ2-7,TRBD1,TGTGCCAGCAGCTCCTCCCAGGGGGCGCTTTCCTACGAGCAGTACTTC,CASSSSQGALSYEQYF
TRBV14,NA,TRBJ1-1,NA,TGTGCCAGCAGCCAATGGGGGGACACTGAAGCTTTCTTT,CASSQWGDTEAFF
TRBV7-9,NA,TRBJ1-3,NA,TGTGCCAGCAGCTTAGGGAGTCTAGGAAACACCATATATTTT,CASSLGSLGNTIYF
TRBV27,few,TRBJ2-7,TRBD1,TGTGCCAGCAGCCCCCGACAGGGTTCCCTCTACGAGCAGTACTTC,CASSPRQGSLYEQYF
TRBV5-1,NA,TRBJ2-3,TRBD2,TGCGCCAGCATTGAAGGGACTAGCGTTGGCACAGATACGCAGTATTTT,CASIEGTSVGTDTQYF
TRBV9,NA,TRBJ1-3,NA,TGTGCCAGCAGTCCCACGACAGGTAGCTCTGGAAACACCATATATTTT,CASSPTTGSSGNTIYF
TRBV4-2,NA,TRBJ2-1,TRBD2,TGTGCCAGCAGTCTCACTAGCGGGAGGTTCCTTGGGAATGAGCAGTTCTTC,CASSLTSGRFLGNEQFF
TRBV19,few,TRBJ2-7,TRBD2,TGTGCCAGTAGTGCACGGACTAGCGGGGCAGCCTACGAGCAGTACTTC,CASSARTSGAAYEQYF
TRBV27,NA,TRBJ1-1,NA,TGTGCCAGCAGTTTAGGGGGGGCGCGAACTGAAGCTTTCTTT,CASSLGGARTEAFF
TRBV25-1,few,TRBJ2-5,TRBD2,TGTGCCAGCAGTCTACTGACTAGCGGAGCACAAGAGACCCAGTACTTC,CASSLLTSGAQETQYF
TRBV11-2,few,TRBJ2-3,TRBD2,TGTGCCAGCAGCTTAATTCCAGCGGGAGCTCGAGATACGCAGTATTTT,CASSLIPAGARDTQYF
TRBV10-3,NA,TRBJ1-1,NA,TGTGCCATCAGTTTAACAGGGTTGAACACTGAAGCTTTCTTT,CAISLTGLNTEAFF
TRBV4-2,NA,TRBJ2-1,TRBD2,TGTGCCAGCAGCCTCGGGACTAGCGGGAGCGAGACCTACAATGAGCAGTTCTTC,CASSLGTSGSETYNEQFF
TRBV2,NA,TRBJ1-2,NA,TGTGCCAGCAGTGAATTACAGGTCTATGGCTACACCTTC,CASSELQVYGYTF